The 6 T cell receptor beta chains presented below share a single source sample, sequenced in a study of patients and donors after allogeneic stem cell transplantation. TCRdb used MiXCR to reprocess the RT-PCR reads, holding one entry per CDR3 protein. The table lists some 960,000 distinct CDR3 sequences, about a sixth of them singletons, with under 6.5% in the top ten. The sequencing sample was made of blood, either unsorted or a sorted T cell fraction (not recorded which). Receptors were obtained from a human donor who was either an allogeneic HSCT recipient or a stem cell or donor lymphocyte infusion donor (not recorded which). It is not recorded whose cells these are; they may come from a transplant donor.

The V gene is TRBV3-1, the J gene TRBJ1-2; tentatively, D is TRBD1 (5 bases). CDR3 size: 13 residues. Germline V gives CDR1 LGHDT, CDR2 YNNKEL (reference sequence). Trimming took off 3 bases at V and 8 bases at J, with 13 bases between the two ends. Here the CDR3 reads CASSHLGAKGYTF. The CDR3 DNA is TGTGCCAGCAGCCACTTAGGGGCTAAAGGCTACACCTTC.

The table lists this clonotype with a few counts. The chain employs TRBV20-1 and TRBJ2-1; maybe TRBD1 (5 bases). V shed 2 bases and J shed 9 bases, with 17 bases lying between them. CDR1 is DFQATT, CDR2 SNEGSKA, per germline (reference sequence). The CDR3 runs to 14 residues. CDR3 DNA sequence: TGCAGTGCTAGAAGGGGCAGGAGAAGTCCTGAGCAGTTCTTC. Residues: CSARRGRRSPEQFF.

The chain is built from TRBV7-9 and TRBJ2-1; no definite D call. The CDR3 spans 12 residues. Trimming pared 10 bases from V and 8 bases from J, leaving 15 bases between. Germline V gives CDR1 SEHNR, CDR2 FQNEAQ (reference sequence). For the CDR3, the DNA is TGTGCCACGCTCCTAGTGGGGTATGAGCAGTTCTTC. Translated: CATLLVGYEQFF.

V usage is TRBV10-3 and J usage is TRBJ1-6; D is unresolved. V dropped 0 bases and J dropped 5 bases, with 11 bases sitting between them. Germline V gene data show CDR1 as ENHRY and CDR2 as SYGVKD. This CDR3 is built from 16 residues. The CDR3 DNA reads as TGTGCCATCAGTGAGTCGGTTTTCTCGGATAATTCACCCCTCCACTTT. This codes for CAISESVFSDNSPLHF.

This clonotype came up a few times. The chain carries TRBV5-1 and TRBJ1-1; a weak D match, TRBD1 (6 bases). The CDR3 loop spans 14 amino acids. The germline V and J ends were trimmed by 5 bases and 1 base, with 12 bases remaining between them. CDR1 and CDR2 (germline): SGHRS, YFSETQ. CDR3 DNA: TGCGCCAGCAGGCCCCAGGGGTCGAACACTGAAGCTTTCTTT. It codes for CASRPQGSNTEAFF.

There are many counts of this clonotype. The chain couples TRBV3-1 to TRBJ1-5; D is perhaps TRBD1 (5 bases). Trimming removed 1 base at V and 5 bases at J, with 6 bases between. Germline lookup yields CDR1 LGHDT and CDR2 YNNKEL (reference sequence). The CDR3 has 13 amino acids. CDR3 sequence reads: CASSQGGDQPQHF. As DNA, the CDR3 is TGTGCCAGCAGCCAAGGAGGGGATCAGCCCCAGCATTTT.